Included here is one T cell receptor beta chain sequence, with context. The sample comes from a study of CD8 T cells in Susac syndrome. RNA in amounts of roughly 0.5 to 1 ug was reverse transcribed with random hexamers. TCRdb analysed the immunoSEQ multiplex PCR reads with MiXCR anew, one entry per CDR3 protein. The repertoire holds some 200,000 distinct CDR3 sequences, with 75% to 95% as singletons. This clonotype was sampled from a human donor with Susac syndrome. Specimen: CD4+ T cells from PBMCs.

Written as DNA, the CDR3 is TGTGCCAGCAGTTACTCATTAGCGGGAGCACTCTCCTACGAGCAGTACTTC. This sequence encodes CASSYSLAGALSYEQYF. The chain has TRBV6-5 and TRBJ2-7; 9 bases are shared with TRBD2. V dropped 0 bases and J dropped 0; count of bases not matched to a gene: 6. The germline V gene has CDR1 MNHEY and CDR2 SVGAGI. The CDR3 runs to 17 residues.